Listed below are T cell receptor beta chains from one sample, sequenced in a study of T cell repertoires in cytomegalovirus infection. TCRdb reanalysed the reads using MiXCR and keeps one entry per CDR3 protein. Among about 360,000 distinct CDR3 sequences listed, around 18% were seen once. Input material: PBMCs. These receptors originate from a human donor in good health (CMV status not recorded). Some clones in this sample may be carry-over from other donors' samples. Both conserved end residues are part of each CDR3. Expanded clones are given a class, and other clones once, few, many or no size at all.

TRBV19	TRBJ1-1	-	CASSTAMGTEAFF
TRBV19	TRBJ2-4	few	CASSNRPRLAKNIQYF
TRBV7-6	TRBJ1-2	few	CASARAGEGYTF
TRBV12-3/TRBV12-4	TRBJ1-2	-	CASSLSLRNGYTF
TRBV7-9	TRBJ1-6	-	CASSLGSGGRSPLHF
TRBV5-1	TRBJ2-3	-	CASSLSATSGDTDTQYF
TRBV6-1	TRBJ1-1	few	CASRPGLPNSEAFF
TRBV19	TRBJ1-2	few	CASSTRTGANYGYTF
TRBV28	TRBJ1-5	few	CASSPGQAEWGGNQPQHF
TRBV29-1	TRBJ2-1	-	CSVPPGTSGYNEQFF
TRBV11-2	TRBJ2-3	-	CASSPRTGLTDTQYF
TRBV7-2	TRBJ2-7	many	CASSRPGPSPYEQYF
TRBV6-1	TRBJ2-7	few	CATDSWGADGEQYF
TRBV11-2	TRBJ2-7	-	CASSFSAGLEQYF
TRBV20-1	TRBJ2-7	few	CSARPQSSYEQYF
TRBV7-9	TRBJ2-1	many	CASSRRDTTYNEQFF
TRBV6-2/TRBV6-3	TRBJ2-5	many	CASSYLVGGLRETQYF
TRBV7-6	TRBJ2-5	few	CASSSWTSGHQETQYF
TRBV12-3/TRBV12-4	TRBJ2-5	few	CASSLLRTGTQYF
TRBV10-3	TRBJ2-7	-	CAISESTGDGINF
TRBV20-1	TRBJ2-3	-	CAPLSGGDDTQYF
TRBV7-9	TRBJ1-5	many	CASSLAGGDQPQHF
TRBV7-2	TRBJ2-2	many	CASSLGLTISTGELFF
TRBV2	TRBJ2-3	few	CASTTTGAGTDTQYF
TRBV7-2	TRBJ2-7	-	CASSLASASYEQYF
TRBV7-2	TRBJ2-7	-	CASSARAGGGDEQYF
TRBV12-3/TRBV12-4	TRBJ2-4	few	CASSLNPRQDPAKNIQYF
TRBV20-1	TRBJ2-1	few	CSASDLADEQFF
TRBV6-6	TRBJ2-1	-	CASSYGVAGNNEQFF
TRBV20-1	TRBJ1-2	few	CSARESLPGTGEYGYTF
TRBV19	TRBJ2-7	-	CASSSRDRVSPYEQYF
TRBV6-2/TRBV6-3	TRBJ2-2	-	CASRAGNTGELFF
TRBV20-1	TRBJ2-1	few	CSAPPGLAGVYNEQFF
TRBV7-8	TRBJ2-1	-	CASSQDRGEQFF
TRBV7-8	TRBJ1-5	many	CASSLGLNSNQPQHF
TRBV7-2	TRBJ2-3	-	CASSLDWGSDTQYF
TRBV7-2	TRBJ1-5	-	CASSFQADQPQHF
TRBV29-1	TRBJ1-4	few	CSAGLANEKLFF
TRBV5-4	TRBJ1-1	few	CASSPGTDLGAFF
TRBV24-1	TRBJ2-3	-	CATSDPGTSSTDTQYF
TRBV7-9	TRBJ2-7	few	CASSLPGAEQYF
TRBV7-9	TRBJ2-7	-	CASSFASSGRGVEQYF
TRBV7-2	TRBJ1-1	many	CASSLERAPYTEAFF
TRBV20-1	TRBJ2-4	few	CSARAPPGRLLKNIQYF
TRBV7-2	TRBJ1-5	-	CASSLVHDPAPYSNQPQHF
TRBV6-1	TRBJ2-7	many	CATGTGAPDEQYF
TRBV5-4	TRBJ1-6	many	CASSTVAALGNSPLHF
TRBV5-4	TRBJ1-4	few	CASTHRKSGGNEKLFF
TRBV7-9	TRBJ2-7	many	CASSLSDPYEQYF
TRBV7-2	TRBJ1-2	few	CASSPTGDLMGYTF
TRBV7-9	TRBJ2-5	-	CASRSEETQYF